A single sample gave rise to the 17 T cell receptor beta chains below, sequenced in a study of Ad26.COV2.S vaccination and SARS-CoV-2 variants. Sequencing used immunoSEQ multiplex PCR; TCRdb keeps in-frame clones, though not all of them. The profile covers 100,000 or so clones, with roughly 75% appearing a single time and roughly 17% taken by the ten largest. The sample in question was peripheral blood, obtained after recovery from COVID-19. These receptors were collected from a human donor who had recovered from COVID-19.

The chain joins TRBV15 to TRBJ2-2, with D hard to call. The CDR3 is 12 amino acids. Deletions cut 5 bases from V and 8 bases from J, with 9 bases between. Per germline, CDR1 LNHNV and CDR2 YYDKDF (reference sequence). The CDR3 protein is CATSPSMGELFF. The CDR3 region has the DNA TGTGCCACCAGCCCCTCCATGGGGGAGCTGTTTTTT.

The chain recombines TRBV4-1 with TRBJ1-2, with 7 bases identical to TRBD1. CDR3 length equals 15 residues. Germline CDR1 is MGHRA and CDR2 is YSYEKL. The trim removed 3 bases at V and 4 bases at J, leaving 8 bases unmatched. CDR3 protein: CASSQGDSLGYGYTF. CDR3 DNA sequence: TGCGCCAGCAGCCAGGGGGACAGCTTGGGCTATGGCTACACCTTC.

The genes are TRBV11-2 and TRBJ2-5; D is uncertain. V was pared by 8 bases and J by 4 bases, with 8 bases between. This CDR3 is 11 amino acids long. CDR1 SGHAT and CDR2 FQNNGV come from the germline V gene. The chain's CDR3 is CASSMGETQYF. In DNA form, the CDR3 reads TGTGCCAGCTCGATGGGAGAGACCCAGTACTTC.

V usage is TRBV5-1 and J usage is TRBJ2-5, with 8 positions matching TRBD2. V was pared by 3 bases and J by 4 bases, with 8 bases of the junction left unmatched. Germline-derived CDR1 and CDR2 are SGHRS and YFSETQ. The CDR3 totals 15 residues. CDR3 sequence reads: CASSSRGSGGETQYF. For the CDR3, the DNA is TGCGCCAGCAGCTCTCGGGGAAGCGGGGGAGAGACCCAGTACTTC. Complete variable domain (other parts from reference TRBV5-1 and TRBJ2-5): KAGVTQTPRYLIKTRGQQVTLSCSPISGHRSVSWYQQTPGQGLQFLFEYFSETQRNKGNFPGRFSGRQFSNSRSEMNVSTLELGDSALYLCASSSRGSGGETQYFGPGTRLLVL.

Only a few counts were recorded for this clone. The J gene is TRBJ2-2, the V gene TRBV3-1 (or the pseudogene TRBV3-2), with D unresolved. Per the germline V gene, CDR1 is LGHDT and CDR2 is YNNKEL (reference sequence). V was cut by 4 bases and J by 7 bases, with 16 bases left in between. This CDR3 is built from 15 residues. The CDR3 sequence is CASSPHTEDGGELFF. In DNA form, the CDR3 reads TGTGCCAGCAGCCCCCACACCGAAGATGGCGGGGAGCTGTTTTTT.

CDR3 DNA: TGTGCCAGCACCCCTTTGTGGACAGGGGGAGGGTTACCTCAGCCCCAGCATTTT. This codes for CASTPLWTGGGLPQPQHF. The chain uses TRBV27 and TRBJ1-5; 10 positions agree with TRBD1. The CDR3 covers 18 residues. The V gene end was trimmed by 7 bases and the J gene end by 6 bases; junction bases not matched to a gene: 18. In germline, CDR1 is MNHEY, CDR2 SMNVEV (reference sequence).

The chain combines TRBV7-2 with TRBJ1-6; D perhaps matches TRBD1 (5 bases). Deletions cut 1 base from V and 10 bases from J, with 17 bases between. Germline loops: CDR1 SGHTA, CDR2 FQGNSA. The length of the CDR3 is 16 residues. As DNA, the CDR3 is TGTGCCAGCAGCTTAGGGGGGACCGGGCAATACTCACCCCTCCACTTT. Amino acid sequence: CASSLGGTGQYSPLHF.

V and J are TRBV4-3 and TRBJ1-2; D not certain. The CDR3 sequence is 15 residues long. The germline V and J ends were trimmed by 0 bases and 7 bases, with 15 bases remaining between them. Germline V lookup: CDR1 LGHNA, CDR2 YSLEER. This chain's CDR3 is CASSQERQAIGGYTF. In DNA, the CDR3 is TGCGCCAGCAGCCAAGAAAGGCAGGCTATAGGTGGCTACACCTTC.

This chain links TRBV9 with TRBJ2-1, with D perhaps matching TRBD1 or TRBD2 (5 bases each). In germline, CDR1 is SGDLS, CDR2 YYNGEE. The CDR3 runs to 14 residues. The V and J ends lost 1 base and 4 bases respectively, with 9 bases between them. CDR3 sequence: CASSVRGDYNEQFF. CDR3 in DNA: TGTGCCAGCAGCGTAAGAGGGGATTACAATGAGCAGTTCTTC.

CDR3 region: CASSLGRDNGYTF. The CDR3, as DNA: TGTGCCAGCAGCTTGGGGAGGGACAATGGCTACACCTTC. V and J are TRBV5-4 and TRBJ1-2, with a possible D match to TRBD1 (6 bases). V shed 0 bases and J shed 6 bases, with 9 bases lying between them. Per the germline V gene, CDR1 is SGHNT and CDR2 is YYREEE (reference sequence). This CDR3 has 13 residues.

The CDR3 sequence is CASSLGEALYGYTF. The DNA for the CDR3 is TGTGCCAGCAGCTTAGGTGAAGCCCTCTATGGCTACACCTTC. The V gene is TRBV7-9, the J gene TRBJ1-2, with unresolved D. Trimming took 1 base from V and 4 from J, leaving 10 bases between them. This CDR3 contains 14 residues. Germline V gene sequence: CDR1 SEHNR, CDR2 FQNEAQ (reference sequence).

This clone was seen once. The rearrangement uses TRBV18 and TRBJ2-7, with 11 bases fitting TRBD2. This CDR3 has 15 amino acids. Germline assignment: CDR1 KGHSH and CDR2 LQKENI. Trimming at V came to 1 base and at J to 3 bases, leaving 2 bases not matched to a gene. CDR3 region: CASSPRLAGNYEQYF. CDR3 sequence (DNA): TGTGCCAGCTCACCACGACTAGCGGGAAACTACGAGCAGTACTTC.

The chain employs TRBV9 and TRBJ2-1, with 9 bases identical to TRBD1. The V gene end was trimmed by 3 bases and the J gene end by 8 bases; junction bases not matched to a gene: 9. The germline V gene encodes CDR1 SGDLS and CDR2 YYNGEE. This CDR3 has 15 residues. CDR3 in amino acids: CASSAHTGGGDEQFF. CDR3 DNA sequence: TGTGCCAGCAGCGCCCACACAGGGGGCGGCGATGAGCAGTTCTTC.

This chain uses TRBV7-2 with TRBJ1-1, with 10 bases lining up with TRBD1. V dropped 5 bases and J dropped 5; count of bases not matched to a gene: 5. Germline V gene lookup returns CDR1 SGHTA and CDR2 FQGNSA. The CDR3 loop spans 14 amino acids. CDR3 region: CASSPRQGATEAFF. In nucleotides, the CDR3 is TGTGCCAGCAGCCCCCGACAGGGGGCAACTGAAGCTTTCTTT. Full variable domain (rest looked up from reference TRBV7-2 and TRBJ1-1): GAGVSQSPSNKVTEKGKDVELRCDPISGHTALYWYRQSLGQGLEFLIYFQGNSAPDKSGLPSDRFSAERTGGSVSTLTIQRTQQEDSAVYLCASSPRQGATEAFFGQGTRLTVV.

On this clone itself: Other DNA sequences in the sample encode the same CDR3. V and J are TRBV5-1 and TRBJ1-4; 9 nucleotides align to TRBD1. Germline V CDR1 and CDR2: SGHRS, YFSETQ. This CDR3 contains 14 residues. V dropped 0 bases and J dropped 6; count of bases not matched to a gene: 0. Here the CDR3 DNA reads TGCGCCAGCAGCTTGGGACAGGGGGATGAAAAACTGTTTTTT. It codes for CASSLGQGDEKLFF.

The chain uses TRBV19 and TRBJ1-4, with 8 bases identical to TRBD1. Trimming cost V 9 bases and J 3 bases; bases outside gene matches: 6. The CDR3 extends over 14 amino acids. Looked up from germline, CDR1 is LNHDA and CDR2 is SQIVND (reference sequence). This CDR3 is CARTQGQANEKLFF. The DNA for the CDR3 is TGTGCCAGAACACAGGGACAGGCTAATGAAAAACTGTTTTTT.

The V gene is TRBV28, the J gene TRBJ1-2; D is possibly TRBD1 (6 bases). The germline V gene has CDR1 MDHEN and CDR2 SYDVKM. The length of the CDR3 is 14 residues. V was shortened by 9 bases and J by 4 bases, with 18 bases between the two germline ends. DNA for the CDR3: TGTGCCAGTGGTCAGGGGCCAAGCCTCTATGGCTACACCTTC. Translated: CASGQGPSLYGYTF.